This is a list of T cell receptor beta chains from one sample in a study of shared clonotypes between healthy human individuals. Only in-frame clones appear in the TCRdb table, and some are missing; sequencing was by immunoSEQ multiplex PCR. This table holds millions of clones, over 85% found once. Material for sequencing was naive CD4+ T cells sorted from blood. The receptors derive from a man between 18 and 29 years old in good health. The CDR3 runs from the conserved cysteine through the conserved F or W. A D gene is named only where the DNA matches it firmly. For some rows the clone size is stated as once, few or many, or as a class when expanded; others skip it.

J gene | V gene | D gene | clone size | CDR3 DNA | CDR3 protein
TRBJ1-1 | TRBV5-6 | . | . | TGTGCCAGCAGCTCGGGAATTATGAACACTGAAGCTTTCTTT | CASSSGIMNTEAFF
TRBJ2-7 | TRBV2 | . | . | TGTGCCAGCAGTGAAATGCGGATCGAGCAGTACTTC | CASSEMRIEQYF
TRBJ2-3 | TRBV10-3 | . | . | TGTGCCATCAGTGAGTCGTCCCCACCTACGCAGTATTTT | CAISESSPPTQYF
TRBJ1-2 | TRBV7-2 | . | . | TGTGCCAGCAGCTTGTGGGGCGCGAACTATGGCTACACCTTC | CASSLWGANYGYTF
TRBJ2-1 | TRBV28 | . | . | TGTGCCAGCAGGGACCCAGTTGAGCAGTTCTTC | CASRDPVEQFF
TRBJ1-3 | TRBV7-9 | . | . | TGTGCCAGCAGCCGGGGCTCTGGAAACACCATATATTTT | CASSRGSGNTIYF
TRBJ2-1 | TRBV5-1 | . | . | TGCGCCAGCAGCCGCACGGACTCCTACAATGAGCAGTTCTTC | CASSRTDSYNEQFF
TRBJ1-3 | TRBV28 | TRBD1 | . | TGTGCCAGCAGCCCTGACAGGGTTGGTGGAAACACCATATATTTT | CASSPDRVGGNTIYF
TRBJ1-6 | TRBV5-1 | . | . | TGCGCCAGCAGCTTGGGCAGCCAGTGGAATTCACCCCTCCACTTT | CASSLGSQWNSPLHF
TRBJ2-7 | TRBV5-1 | . | . | TGCGCCAGCAGCCGCCCCGACTACGAGCAGTACTTC | CASSRPDYEQYF
TRBJ2-1 | TRBV30 | . | . | TGTGCCTGGAGTCCCACAGGGACCTATTCAGCTGAGCAGTTCTTC | CAWSPTGTYSAEQFF
TRBJ1-5 | TRBV9 | . | . | TGTGCCAGCAGCTTGGGCCCCAGCAATCAGCCCCAGCATTTT | CASSLGPSNQPQHF
TRBJ2-3 | TRBV5-1 | . | once | TGCGCCAGCGGCCTAGACGGGGGAGGCACAGATACGCAGTATTTT | CASGLDGGGTDTQYF
TRBJ2-5 | TRBV7-2 | TRBD2 | . | TGTGCCAGCAGCTTAGTGGTAGCGGGAGGGAAAGAGACCCAGTACTTC | CASSLVVAGGKETQYF
TRBJ2-3 | TRBV7-3 | TRBD2 | . | TGTGCCAGCAGCTTAAACGCACTAGCGGGAGCCACAGATACGCAGTATTTT | CASSLNALAGATDTQYF
TRBJ2-5 | TRBV18 | TRBD2 | . | TGTGCCAGCTCACCACCGGTCACGGGGGGAGAGACCCAGTACTTC | CASSPPVTGGETQYF
TRBJ1-4 | TRBV28 | TRBD1 | . | TGTGCCAGCAGTTTATTCTGGGACAGCTCTAATGAAAAACTGTTTTTT | CASSLFWDSSNEKLFF
TRBJ1-2 | TRBV5-4 | TRBD1 | . | TGTGCCAGCAGCTTTATAGGGGGCGAGCCTGGCTACACCTTC | CASSFIGGEPGYTF
TRBJ2-5 | TRBV5-1 | . | . | TGCGCCAGCAGCTCAGGCGGGGCGACGGAGACCCAGTACTTC | CASSSGGATETQYF
TRBJ1-1 | TRBV5-1 | . | . | TGCGCCAGCAGGCCTGACGGTATGAACACTGAAGCTTTCTTT | CASRPDGMNTEAFF
TRBJ2-5 | TRBV18 | . | . | TGTGCCAGCTCACGAGCCGTACAGTACCAAGAGACCCAGTACTTC | CASSRAVQYQETQYF
TRBJ2-7 | TRBV2 | . | . | TGTGCCAGCGGTTCGGACTCCTACGAGCAGTACTTC | CASGSDSYEQYF
TRBJ1-3 | TRBV7-2 | . | . | TGTGCCAGCAGCTTCGACAGGTCTGGCGGAAACACCATATATTTT | CASSFDRSGGNTIYF
TRBJ1-6 | TRBV7-9 | . | . | TGTGCCAGCAGCTTAGCACAGGGAGGTTCACCCCTCCACTTT | CASSLAQGGSPLHF